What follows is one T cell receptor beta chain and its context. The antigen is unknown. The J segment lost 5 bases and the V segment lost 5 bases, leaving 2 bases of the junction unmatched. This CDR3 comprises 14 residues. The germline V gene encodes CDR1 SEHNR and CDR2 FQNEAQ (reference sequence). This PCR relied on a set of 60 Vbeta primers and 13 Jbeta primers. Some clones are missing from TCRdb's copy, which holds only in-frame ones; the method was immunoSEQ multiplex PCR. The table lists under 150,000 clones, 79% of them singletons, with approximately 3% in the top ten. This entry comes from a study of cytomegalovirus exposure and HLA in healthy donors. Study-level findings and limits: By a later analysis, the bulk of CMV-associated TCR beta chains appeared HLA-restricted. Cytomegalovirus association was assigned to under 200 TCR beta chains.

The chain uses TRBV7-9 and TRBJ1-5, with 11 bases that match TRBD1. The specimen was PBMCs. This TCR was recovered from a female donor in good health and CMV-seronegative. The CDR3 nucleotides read TGTGCCAGCAGCCGGACAGGGGGCTATCAGCCCCAGCATTTT. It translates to CASSRTGGYQPQHF.